The present entry profiles one TCR beta chain with its context. Antigen unknown. Germline lookup yields CDR1 SGHTA and CDR2 FQGNSA. The V gene lost 5 bases and the J gene lost 1 base, with 2 bases spanning the gap. CDR3 length equals 12 residues. The data derive from a study of vaccination and CD4 T cells after COVID-19. Overall study: Post-diagnosis, post-COVID samples were collected after a median about 95 days, ranging 35 to 161. Blood was drawn a median around 70 days post second dose, range 14 to 241. The stimulus for the cells was overlapping spike peptides derived from SARS-CoV-2, HCoV-NL63, HCoV-OC43 and HCoV-229E.

Treatment of the sample: roughly 10-day PBMC culture with coronavirus spike peptide pools or control peptides (ViraFEST assay). TCRs were sequenced by ViraFEST after antigen-specific T cells had been expanded with peptide pools. Cultured CD4+ T cell DNA underwent sequencing with the Oncomine TCR Beta short-read assay. TCRdb used MiXCR to reprocess the PCR reads, holding one entry per CDR3 protein. The sample shows about 14,000 distinct CDR3 sequences, more than 45% of them seen only once. The rearrangement joins TRBV7-2 to TRBJ2-2; no firm D call. Specimen: CD4+ T cells from blood, cultured in vitro. This receptor was taken from a human donor who had recovered from COVID-19. As DNA, the CDR3 is TGTGCCAGCAGCGTGAACACCGGGGAGCTGTTTTTT. Amino acid sequence: CASSVNTGELFF.